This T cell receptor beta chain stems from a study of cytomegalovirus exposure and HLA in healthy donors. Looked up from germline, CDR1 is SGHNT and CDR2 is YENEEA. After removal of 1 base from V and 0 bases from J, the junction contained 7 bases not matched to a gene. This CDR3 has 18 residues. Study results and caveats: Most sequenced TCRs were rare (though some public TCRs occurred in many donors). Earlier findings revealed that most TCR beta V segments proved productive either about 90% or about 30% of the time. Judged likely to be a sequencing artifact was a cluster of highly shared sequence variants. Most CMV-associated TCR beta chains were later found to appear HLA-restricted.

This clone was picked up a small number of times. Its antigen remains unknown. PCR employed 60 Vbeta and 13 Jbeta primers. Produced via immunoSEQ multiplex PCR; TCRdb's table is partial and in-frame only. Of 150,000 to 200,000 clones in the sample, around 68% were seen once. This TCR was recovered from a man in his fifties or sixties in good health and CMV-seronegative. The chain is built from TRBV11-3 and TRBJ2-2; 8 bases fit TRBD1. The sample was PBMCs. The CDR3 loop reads CASSLGGPQGANTGELFF. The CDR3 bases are TGTGCCAGCAGCTTAGGGGGTCCACAGGGGGCGAACACCGGGGAGCTGTTTTTT.